Below, one TCR beta chain is given with its context. Its antigen is as yet unknown. The source of the sample is a study of beta chain features in type 1 diabetes. Whole-study findings and limits: VDJ junctions from type 1 diabetes patients carried fewer insertions and larger deletions. A potential PCR bias toward shorter templates would be equal in patient and control samples.

The authors reverse transcribed all of the isolated RNA, so sequencing captured expressed TCRB transcripts. Produced via immunoSEQ multiplex PCR; TCRdb's table is partial and in-frame only. The sample holds 200,000 to 250,000 clones, 13% to 15% seen once. Trimming took off 2 bases at V and 4 bases at J, with 16 bases between the two ends. Germline V lookup: CDR1 SEHNR, CDR2 FQNEAQ (reference sequence). This CDR3 has 16 amino acids. The sample comprised naive CD4+ T cells from blood. The receptor comes from a woman between 40 and 55 years old in good health. V usage is TRBV7-9 and J usage is TRBJ2-3; D possibly corresponds to TRBD2 (6 bases). The CDR3 loop reads CASSLQFRTKPDTQYF. Written as DNA, the CDR3 is TGTGCCAGCAGCTTACAGTTTCGGACTAAACCAGATACGCAGTATTTT.